The clone carrying this T cell receptor (beta chain) was seen a handful of times. Its antigen is unknown. The sample belongs to a study of T-cell memory formation after mild COVID-19. Notes on the study in general: Later expanders leaned CD4+, whereas clones that contracted between day 15 and 85 were balanced CD4/CD8.

TCRalpha and TCRbeta libraries used 5'RACE with constant-segment primers and UMIs. TCRdb fed the 5' RACE reads into MiXCR, producing one record per CDR3 protein. The sample holds some 200,000 distinct CDR3 sequences, about a fifth seen once. CDR3 length: 13 amino acids. Per germline, CDR1 SEHNR and CDR2 FQNEAQ (reference sequence). V dropped 8 bases and J dropped 5; count of bases not matched to a gene: 5. The source of this sequence is an adult woman who had mild COVID-19 (a few samples of this study predate the infection). Cell type and time point are not known. This chain joins TRBV7-9 and TRBJ2-1, with 8 nucleotides matching TRBD2. The sequenced sample consisted of PBMCs or a T cell subset sorted from them (not recorded which). The CDR3, as DNA: TGTGCCAGCCTAATAGCGGGAAACAATGAGCAGTTCTTC. Translated: CASLIAGNNEQFF.